Below are 4 T cell receptor beta chains sequenced from a single sample in a study of OX40 agonist ivuxolimab in advanced cancers. This table comes from immunoSEQ multiplex PCR, and its TCRdb copy is limited to in-frame clones, with some not included. This table holds under 150,000 clones, 85% to 90% found once. Sequencing was performed on CD4+ or CD8+ T cells sorted from blood, taken in a trial of the OX40 agonist ivuxolimab. The source of these receptors is an adult with an advanced solid tumor such as melanoma, head and neck, liver or kidney cancer.

The chain combines TRBV9 with TRBJ1-3; the match to TRBD1 covers 9 bases. In germline, CDR1 is SGDLS, CDR2 YYNGEE. The trim removed 2 bases at V and 0 bases at J, leaving 3 bases unmatched. The CDR3 runs 16 residues. The CDR3 sequence: CASSVGTGFSGNTIYF. The CDR3 bases are TGTGCCAGCAGCGTCGGGACAGGGTTCTCTGGAAACACCATATATTTT.

The V call is TRBV19, the J call TRBJ2-2, with TRBD1 matching 10 bases. Germline CDR1 LNHDA, CDR2 SQIVND (reference sequence). The CDR3 runs to 16 residues. V shed 5 bases and J 0 bases; nucleotides not matched to a gene: 3. The DNA for the CDR3 is TGTGCCAGTAGTCCGGGGACAGGGGCGAACACCGGGGAGCTGTTTTTT. Translation: CASSPGTGANTGELFF.

The J gene is TRBJ2-6, the V gene TRBV29-1; D perhaps matches TRBD2 (6 bases). There are 15 residues in the CDR3. With 4 bases removed from V and 3 bases from J, the gap between germline ends came to 13 bases. Germline V gene sequence: CDR1 SQVTM, CDR2 ANQGSEA. The CDR3 DNA reads as TGCAGCGTTGTCGAGTGGGGACTTGGGGCCAACGTCCTGACTTTC. It codes for CSVVEWGLGANVLTF.

Note on this clone: The sample has other DNA sequences that encode this CDR3 too. V gene TRBV5-6 combines with J gene TRBJ1-6; D uncertain. V was shortened by 0 bases and J by 4 bases, with 2 bases between the two germline ends. Germline CDR1 is SGHDT and CDR2 is YYEEEE. The CDR3 spans 13 residues. This CDR3 is CASSLGYNSPLHF. CDR3 sequence (DNA): TGTGCCAGCAGCTTGGGTTATAATTCACCCCTCCACTTT.